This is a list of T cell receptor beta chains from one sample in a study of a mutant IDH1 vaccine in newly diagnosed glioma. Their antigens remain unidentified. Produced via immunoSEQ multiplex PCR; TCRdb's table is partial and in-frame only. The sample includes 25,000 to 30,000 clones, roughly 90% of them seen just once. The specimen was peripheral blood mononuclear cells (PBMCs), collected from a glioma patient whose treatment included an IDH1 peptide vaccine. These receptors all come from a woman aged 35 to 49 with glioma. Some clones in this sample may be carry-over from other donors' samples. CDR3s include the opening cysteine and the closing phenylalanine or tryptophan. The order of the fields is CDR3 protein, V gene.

CASSQPIAGVLYEQYF,TRBV14
CASSPPGVGSYEQYF,TRBV18
CASSLTENYGYTF,TRBV27
CSSPGLAKNIQYF,TRBV29-1
CASSPSGGPYTQYF,TRBV4-3
CASSVQGGVDNEQFF,TRBV19
CASSLVGRSYEQYF,TRBV5-5
CASSTEGAFNSPLHF,TRBV9
CASSPGPTVNEKLFF,TRBV2
CASSLTSGARYGYTF,TRBV9
CASSYRQGHELNTGELFF,TRBV28
CASSPGIGSPLHF,TRBV18
CASSYLTGGSETQYF,TRBV5-4
CASRKGFISYEQYF,TRBV28
CASSLVAGSNTGELFF,TRBV7-2
CASSPSYRDTEAFF,TRBV19
CASSLGSGTGDQYF,TRBV7-2
CVTASGANVLTF,TRBV28
CASSQANRDYEQYF,TRBV4-3
CASSSHGAGTDTQYF,TRBV7-9
CASSLSGTGKLDGYTF,TRBV5-6
CASSQERRAGYTF,TRBV4-3
CASSLWRFPQAETQYF,TRBV5-5
CASSPGGITEAFF,TRBV28
CASSVASVNTEAFF,TRBV9
CASRQGSSGNTIYF,TRBV28
CASSLKGGELFF,TRBV28
CASSYPPSYNEQFF,TRBV7-9
CASSQDLAESYEQYF,TRBV4-2
CASSAGGGLLEQYF,TRBV7-2
CASSQVPSMNTEAFF,TRBV4-1
CASSLRYGQITDTQYF,TRBV5-1
CASSFGGSEPQHF,TRBV28
CASSGARITTGELFF,TRBV25-1
CASSQVFNTGELFF,TRBV14
CSVEDGMSYEQYF,TRBV29-1
CASSPTGTAGETQYF,TRBV7-6
CASSLAGDGGETQYF,TRBV2
CASSQGSGTGGTGELFF,TRBV4-2
CASSHLHNEQFF,TRBV18
CASSLQANTEAFF,TRBV7-8
CASSTTGSGNTIYF,TRBV9
CASGLDYRRELFF,TRBV12-5
CASNVLPLPEEVYSGANVLTF,TRBV7-3
CSARESGQVF,TRBV20-1
CASSLTGSGSSYNEQFF,TRBV7-3
CASSTRTGTTDTQYF,TRBV7-9
CASSLLQGALNEQFF,TRBV5-1
CATSRDGRFTTSTDTQYF,TRBV15
CASSFATGDYGYTF,TRBV5-4
CASSPTDTQYF,TRBV18
CASSYRWSGGKETQYF,TRBV6-5
CASSRSGTSGSATDTQYF,TRBV7-3
CASSLAQGGLGELFF,TRBV5-1